These 32 T cell receptor beta chains were sequenced from one sample in a study of T-cell memory formation after mild COVID-19. TCRdb called the 5' RACE reads again in MiXCR, with one record for every CDR3 protein. Seen here are 500,000 to 550,000 distinct CDR3 sequences, about a fifth observed once, and the top ten hold approximately 12%. Material for sequencing was PBMCs or a T cell subset sorted from them (not recorded which). The source is an adult woman who had mild COVID-19 (a few samples of this study predate the infection). Cell type and time point are not known.

V is TRBV5-1 and J is TRBJ2-5; D unresolved. V lost 4 bases to trimming and J lost 4 bases, with 17 bases between them. Germline V gene data show CDR1 as SGHRS and CDR2 as YFSETQ. There are 15 residues in the CDR3. This CDR3 is CASSPLASSRETQYF. In DNA form, the CDR3 reads TGCGCCAGCAGCCCCTTGGCTTCTAGTAGAGAGACCCAGTACTTC.

The chain joins TRBV12-3 or TRBV12-4 to TRBJ2-3; the D gene is possibly TRBD1 (6 bases). This CDR3 contains 15 residues. Trimming left V 5 bases short and J 1 base short, with 13 bases between. CDR3 nucleotide sequence: TGTGCCAGCAGTAGTACAGGGATGGGCACAGATACGCAGTATTTT. Protein product: CASSSTGMGTDTQYF.

This clonotype has only one observation. The V call is TRBV7-9, the J call TRBJ2-7; 10 bases map to TRBD2. Looked up from germline, CDR1 is SEHNR and CDR2 is FQNEAQ (reference sequence). The CDR3 is 15 amino acids. The ends lost 4 bases at V and 1 base at J; junction bases unmatched: 4. CDR3 region: CASSSTSGASYEQYF. DNA for the CDR3: TGTGCCAGCAGCTCTACTAGCGGGGCTTCCTACGAGCAGTACTTC.

This clonotype has a handful of counts. The rearrangement uses TRBV20-1 and TRBJ2-2; 10 nucleotides agree with TRBD2. This CDR3 contains 16 residues. Looked up from germline, CDR1 is DFQATT and CDR2 is SNEGSKA (reference sequence). Trimming cost V 0 bases and J 3 bases; bases outside gene matches: 4. The CDR3 loop reads CSARDPSGSYTGELFF. CDR3 bases: TGCAGTGCTAGAGACCCTAGCGGGAGCTACACCGGGGAGCTGTTTTTT.

This clonotype appeared many times. The CDR3 DNA reads TGTGCCAGCAGCTCTAGCGGGGGGATGTACAATGAGCAGTTCTTC. It translates to CASSSSGGMYNEQFF. The V and J genes are TRBV7-3 and TRBJ2-1; 11 bases fit TRBD2. The V gene end was trimmed by 4 bases and the J gene end by 4 bases; junction bases not matched to a gene: 3. The CDR3 length is 15 residues. The V gene's germline CDR1 is SGHTA and CDR2 FQGTGA.

The V and J genes are TRBV20-1 and TRBJ1-1, with 7 bases that match TRBD1. Germline trimming cut 2 bases from V and 4 bases from J; bases unmatched to any gene: 10. From germline, CDR1 is DFQATT and CDR2 SNEGSKA (reference sequence). The CDR3 spans 15 residues. The CDR3 bases are TGCAGTGCTAGACCGGGTGGGACAGCGGTCACTGAAGCTTTCTTT. Its protein is CSARPGGTAVTEAFF.

This clonotype was seen only once. The gene calls are TRBV12-3 or TRBV12-4 and TRBJ1-5; D gene unclear. Trimming removed 7 bases at V and 1 base at J, with 2 bases between. This CDR3 comprises 11 residues. This CDR3 is CASMSNQPQHF. The CDR3 DNA follows: TGTGCCAGCATGAGCAATCAGCCCCAGCATTTT.

The rearrangement joins TRBV11-2 to TRBJ2-2; no firm D call. V shed 7 bases and J shed 9 bases, with 24 bases lying between them. This CDR3 has 16 amino acids. Germline values: CDR1 SGHAT, CDR2 FQNNGV. For the CDR3, the DNA is TGTGCCAGCAAAATAGGGCCAGCTTCAACCTTCCGGGAGCTGTTTTTT. Translating it yields CASKIGPASTFRELFF.

The rearrangement joins TRBV12-3 or TRBV12-4 to TRBJ2-4; the D gene could be TRBD1 or TRBD2 (5 bases each). The V end was cut by 0 bases, the J end by 7 bases, with 7 bases between. The CDR3 covers 13 residues. CDR3 protein: CASSLAGENIQYF. The CDR3 region has the DNA TGTGCCAGCAGTTTAGCGGGGGAGAACATTCAGTACTTC.

In DNA, the CDR3 is TGCAGCATTAAGACAGGGAATAGCAATCAGCCCCAGCATTTT. Amino acid sequence: CSIKTGNSNQPQHF. This rearrangement joins TRBV29-1 to TRBJ1-5, with TRBD1 matching 7 bases. In germline, CDR1 is SQVTM, CDR2 ANQGSEA. This CDR3 is built from 14 residues. J lost 0 bases, V lost 8 bases, and 7 bases had no gene match. The whole variable domain, filled in from reference TRBV29-1 and TRBJ1-5, reads SAVISQKPSRDICQRGTSLTIQCQVDSQVTMMFWYRQQPGQSLTLIATANQGSEATYESGFVIDKFPISRPNLTFSTLTVSNMSPEDSSIYLCSIKTGNSNQPQHFGDGTRLSIL.

The V gene is TRBV11-3, the J gene TRBJ2-3; maybe TRBD2 (6 bases). The ends were cut back, 5 bases at V and 8 bases at J, with 11 bases in the middle. Germline loops: CDR1 SGHNT, CDR2 YENEEA. This CDR3 region has 12 residues. CDR3 region: CASSIVGGTQYF. CDR3 coding DNA: TGTGCCAGCAGCATCGTGGGGGGTACGCAGTATTTT.

This clonotype was counted many times. The V call is TRBV11-2, the J call TRBJ2-7, with 12 bases that match TRBD2. The CDR3 loop spans 16 amino acids. The J segment lost 3 bases and the V segment lost 1 base, leaving 4 bases of the junction unmatched. Germline V gene lookup returns CDR1 SGHAT and CDR2 FQNNGV. As DNA, the CDR3 is TGTGCCAGCAGCTTAGTGACTAGCGGGAGTGTCTACGAGCAGTACTTC. Translation gives CASSLVTSGSVYEQYF.

There are a few counts of this clonotype. The chain couples TRBV6-2 or TRBV6-3 to TRBJ2-7; possibly TRBD1 or TRBD2 for D (5 bases each). V lost 8 bases and J 0 bases, leaving 14 bases between the germline ends. Germline CDR1 MNHEY, CDR2 SVGEGT. CDR3 size: 14 residues. CDR3 protein: CASGPVGTSYEQYF. CDR3 coding DNA: TGTGCCAGCGGTCCTGTGGGGACCTCCTACGAGCAGTACTTC.

This clonotype was recorded a few times. V is TRBV9 and J is TRBJ2-1; a weak D match, TRBD2 (5 bases). The CDR3 covers 14 residues. V gave up 0 bases and J gave up 2 bases, with 6 bases separating them. Germline V gene sequence: CDR1 SGDLS, CDR2 YYNGEE. The CDR3 bases are TGTGCCAGCAGCGTAGAAGCGGCCTACAATGAGCAGTTCTTC. Translation: CASSVEAAYNEQFF.

This clonotype was counted between two and nine times. The chain joins TRBV3-1 to TRBJ2-6; D unclear. This CDR3 has 18 amino acids. The germline V gene has CDR1 LGHDT and CDR2 YNNKEL (reference sequence). Trimming removed 0 bases from V and 0 bases from J, with 12 bases in between. CDR3 bases: TGTGCCAGCAGCCAAGATCAAGTAGTTCTCTCTGGGGCCAACGTCCTGACTTTC. It codes for CASSQDQVVLSGANVLTF.

V and J are TRBV2 and TRBJ2-6; no firm D call. CDR1 is SNHLY and CDR2 is FYNNEI in the germline V gene. The CDR3 spans 13 residues. Trimming pared 7 bases from V and 0 bases from J, leaving 4 bases between. CDR3 protein: CASKGSGANVLTF. CDR3 coding DNA: TGTGCCAGCAAGGGCTCTGGGGCCAACGTCCTGACTTTC.

This rearrangement joins TRBV7-9 to TRBJ2-3; TRBD2 aligns across 8 bases. This CDR3 has 18 residues. Germline values: CDR1 SEHNR, CDR2 FQNEAQ (reference sequence). V shed 4 bases, J shed 0 bases, and the junction held 12 bases outside the gene matches. Written as DNA, the CDR3 is TGTGCCAGCAGCTCCCGGGGGGGAGGGCCAACTAGCACAGATACGCAGTATTTT. The encoded protein is CASSSRGGGPTSTDTQYF. Based on the CDR3 plus reference TRBV7-9 and TRBJ2-3, the full variable domain is DTGVSQNPRHKITKRGQNVTFRCDPISEHNRLYWYRQTLGQGPEFLTYFQNEAQLEKSRLLSDRFSAERPKGSFSTLEIQRTEQGDSAMYLCASSSRGGGPTSTDTQYFGPGTRLTVL.

This clonotype was seen ten or more times. The chain has TRBV10-3 and TRBJ2-5; D is unclear. This CDR3 has 12 residues. CDR1 and CDR2 from the germline V gene are ENHRY and SYGVKD. Trimming took off 3 bases at V and 5 bases at J, with 7 bases between the two ends. The CDR3, as DNA: TGTGCCATCAGTGAAATAGAGGAGACCCAGTACTTC. This sequence encodes CAISEIEETQYF.

This clonotype turned up a few times. The chain employs TRBV12-3 or TRBV12-4 and TRBJ2-7, with D perhaps being TRBD1 or TRBD2 (7 bases each). V lost 7 bases to trimming and J lost 6 bases, with 22 bases between them. This CDR3 has 15 amino acids. CDR3 in DNA: TGTGCCAGCACCTGGGGGGGTGGCAGGGGGTTCGAGCAGTACTTC. Translating gives CASTWGGGRGFEQYF.

There are a few counts of this clonotype. This chain links TRBV3-1 with TRBJ2-2; D gene uncertain. Germline CDR1 and CDR2: LGHDT and YNNKEL (reference sequence). The CDR3 contains 15 residues. Between the trimmed V and J ends, which lost 0 bases and 6 bases, there was a span of 11 bases. The CDR3 region is CASSQEPMGSGELFF. CDR3 bases: TGTGCCAGCAGCCAAGAACCTATGGGATCCGGGGAGCTGTTTTTT.

This clonotype was observed a handful of times. The chain is built from TRBV24-1 and TRBJ2-1; TRBD1 matches at 9 bases. The CDR3 loop spans 13 amino acids. V was clipped by 9 bases and J by 8 bases; unmatched bases: 7. CDR1 is KGHDR, CDR2 SFDVKD, per germline. CDR3 in amino acids: CATGTGNLDEQFF. The CDR3 DNA follows: TGTGCCACCGGGACAGGGAACTTGGATGAGCAGTTCTTC.

The V gene is TRBV6-5, the J gene TRBJ2-1, with 11 bases matching TRBD1. Germline values: CDR1 MNHEY, CDR2 SVGAGI. With V trimmed by 5 bases and J by 13 bases, 10 bases remained unmatched. The CDR3 runs to 14 residues. The CDR3 DNA reads as TGTGCCAGCAGTAGCCGAGGACAGGGGGCTCATCAGTTCTTC. Translation: CASSSRGQGAHQFF.

This chain uses TRBV10-3 with TRBJ1-1, with TRBD1 as a possible D gene (6 bases). The V gene lost 8 bases and the J gene lost 1 base, with 14 bases spanning the gap. The germline V gene has CDR1 ENHRY and CDR2 SYGVKD. The CDR3 totals 14 residues. CDR3 nucleotide sequence: TGTGCCATCCTCCCGGACAGATCGAACACTGAAGCTTTCTTT. Translating gives CAILPDRSNTEAFF.

This clonotype was counted at least ten times. CDR3 DNA: TGTGCCAGCAGTGAAGGAGATACGCAGTATTTT. It specifies CASSEGDTQYF. The chain is built from TRBV25-1 and TRBJ2-3; D not certain. The CDR3 has 11 amino acids. Per germline, CDR1 MGHDK and CDR2 SYGVNS. V was trimmed by 2 bases and J by 5 bases, leaving 2 bases between them.

This clonotype was found many times. The V call is TRBV9, the J call TRBJ2-3; D unresolved. With 0 bases removed from V and 6 bases from J, the gap between germline ends came to 8 bases. This CDR3 region has 13 residues. Germline V gene sequence: CDR1 SGDLS, CDR2 YYNGEE. DNA of the CDR3: TGTGCCAGCAGCGTAGAGGTCGCCGATACGCAGTATTTT. Its protein is CASSVEVADTQYF.

The rearrangement joins TRBV5-6 to TRBJ2-5; TRBD1 matches at 7 bases. Germline CDR1 and CDR2: SGHDT and YYEEEE. This CDR3 comprises 18 residues. V lost 0 bases to trimming and J lost 5 bases; unmatched junction nucleotides: 16. The CDR3 DNA reads TGTGCCAGCAGCTTGGGGCTGGCGGGCAGGGGGTCGTCTGAGACCCAGTACTTC. Its translation: CASSLGLAGRGSSETQYF.

This clonotype was counted only a few times. The chain couples TRBV6-5 to TRBJ2-7, with D perhaps matching TRBD2 (5 bases). The germline gives CDR1 MNHEY, CDR2 SVGAGI. V was pared by 4 bases and J by 1 base, with 11 bases between. The CDR3 has 14 amino acids. CDR3 sequence: CASSSDGESYEQYF. The CDR3 region has the DNA TGTGCCAGCAGTTCGGACGGGGAATCCTACGAGCAGTACTTC.

The V and J genes are TRBV9 and TRBJ2-7, with D perhaps TRBD2 (5 bases). Trimming took off 4 bases at V and 2 bases at J, with 13 bases between the two ends. The CDR3 extends over 14 amino acids. Germline values: CDR1 SGDLS, CDR2 YYNGEE. Here the CDR3 DNA reads TGTGCCAGCAGCCTCCGGACTCCTACCTACGAGCAGTACTTC. This encodes CASSLRTPTYEQYF.

The chain couples TRBV5-1 to TRBJ2-3; 12 nucleotides align to TRBD2. V shed 3 bases and J 4 bases; nucleotides not matched to a gene: 9. Germline-derived CDR1 and CDR2 are SGHRS and YFSETQ. There are 17 residues in the CDR3. The CDR3 nucleotides are TGCGCCAGCAGCTCCGGGACTAGCGGGTCAGGCGCAGATACGCAGTATTTT. The encoded protein is CASSSGTSGSGADTQYF.

V gene TRBV20-1 combines with J gene TRBJ2-7; no firm D call. This CDR3 comprises 14 residues. CDR1 DFQATT and CDR2 SNEGSKA come from the germline V gene (reference sequence). V was pared by 0 bases and J by 0 bases, with 9 bases between. The CDR3 DNA reads TGCAGTGCTAGAGACTCGACTTTCTCCTACGAGCAGTACTTC. Translated, it gives CSARDSTFSYEQYF.

The chain combines TRBV12-3 or TRBV12-4 with TRBJ1-1; maybe TRBD1 (5 bases). The CDR3 contains 13 residues. The ends were cut back, 3 bases at V and 3 bases at J, with 8 bases in the middle. The CDR3 coding sequence is TGTGCCAGCAGTTTTGGGACGGACACTGAAGCTTTCTTT. Its protein product is CASSFGTDTEAFF.

This clonotype was found a few times. The V call is TRBV5-1, the J call TRBJ1-3; D is unclear. Germline CDR1 is SGHRS and CDR2 is YFSETQ. V lost 0 bases, J lost 2 bases, and 12 bases lay in between. This CDR3 is 16 amino acids long. The CDR3 DNA is TGCGCCAGCAGCTTGGCAGTTGGAGTCGCTGGAAACACCATATATTTT. As protein: CASSLAVGVAGNTIYF.